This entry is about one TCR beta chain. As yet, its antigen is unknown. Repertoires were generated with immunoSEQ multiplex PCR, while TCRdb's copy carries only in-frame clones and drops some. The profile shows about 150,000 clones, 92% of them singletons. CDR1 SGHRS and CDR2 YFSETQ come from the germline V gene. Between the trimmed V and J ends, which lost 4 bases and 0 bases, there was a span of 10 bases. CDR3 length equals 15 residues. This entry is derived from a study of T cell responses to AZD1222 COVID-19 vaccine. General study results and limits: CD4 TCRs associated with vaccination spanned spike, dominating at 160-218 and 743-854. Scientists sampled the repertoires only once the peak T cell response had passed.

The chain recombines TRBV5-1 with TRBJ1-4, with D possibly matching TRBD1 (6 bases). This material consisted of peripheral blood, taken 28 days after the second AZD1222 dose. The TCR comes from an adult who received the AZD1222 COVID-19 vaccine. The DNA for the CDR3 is TGCGCCAGCAGCGCCGGGACAACAACTAATGAAAAACTGTTTTTT. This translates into CASSAGTTTNEKLFF.